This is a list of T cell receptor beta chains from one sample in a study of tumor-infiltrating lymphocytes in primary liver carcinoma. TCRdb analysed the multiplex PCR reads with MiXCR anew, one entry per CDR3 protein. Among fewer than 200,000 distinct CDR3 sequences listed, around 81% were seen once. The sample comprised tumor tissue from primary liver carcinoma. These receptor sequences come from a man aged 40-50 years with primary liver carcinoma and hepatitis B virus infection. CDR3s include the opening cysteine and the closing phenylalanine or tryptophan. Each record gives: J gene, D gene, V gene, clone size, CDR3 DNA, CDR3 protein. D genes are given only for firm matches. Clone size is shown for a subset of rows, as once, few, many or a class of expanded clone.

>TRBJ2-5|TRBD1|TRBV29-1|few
TGCAGTGTTGAAGCGGATAGGGGGCGAGCAGAGAGCCAGTACTTC
CSVEADRGRAESQYF
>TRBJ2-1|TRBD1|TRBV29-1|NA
TGCAGCGGAACGCGGACAGGGGGCTACAAAGAGCAGTTCTTC
CSGTRTGGYKEQFF
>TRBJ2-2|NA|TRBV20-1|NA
TGCAGTGCTAGAACCTCCCGAGGCACCGGGGAGCTGTTTTTT
CSARTSRGTGELFF
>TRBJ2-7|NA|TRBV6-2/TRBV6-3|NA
TGTGCCAGCAGTTACTCGACACAGGACAATCGCTACGAGCAGTACTTC
CASSYSTQDNRYEQYF
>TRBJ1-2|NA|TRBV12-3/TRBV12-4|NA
TGTACCAACGGACAAGGGGTCGATGGCTACTTCTTC
CTNGQGVDGYFF
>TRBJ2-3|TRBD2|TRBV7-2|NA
TGTGCCAGCAGCTTAGAGGACGGGAGGTTAGATACGCAGTATTTT
CASSLEDGRLDTQYF
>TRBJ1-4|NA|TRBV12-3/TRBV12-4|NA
TGTGTCAGCAGTTTGGCAGGGACTGAAAAACTGTCTTTT
CVSSLAGTEKLSF
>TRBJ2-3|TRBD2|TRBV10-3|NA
TGTGCCATCAGTGTATCATACGGTAGCGGGCAGAGAGATACGCAGTATTTT
CAISVSYGSGQRDTQYF
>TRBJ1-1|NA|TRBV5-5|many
TGTGCCAGCAGCTCAACTGGGTGGAACATGAACACTGAAGCTTTCTTT
CASSSTGWNMNTEAFF
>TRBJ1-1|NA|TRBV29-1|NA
TGCAGCGTTGAACCGGGGTGGGGAATAAACAGCGAAGCTTTCTTT
CSVEPGWGINSEAFF
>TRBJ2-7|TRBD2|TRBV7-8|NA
TGTACCAGCAGCCCTCGGACAAGCGGGAGTATGAGCTCCTACGAGCAGTACTTC
CTSSPRTSGSMSSYEQYF
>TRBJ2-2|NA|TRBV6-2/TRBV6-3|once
TGTGCCAGCAGTTCCCCCAGGGAGCTGTTTTTT
CASSSPRELFF
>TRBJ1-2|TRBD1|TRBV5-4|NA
TGTGCCAGCTGGGGGACAAGGGGGCTCGACTATGGCTACACCTTC
CASWGTRGLDYGYTF
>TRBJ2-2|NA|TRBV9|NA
TGTGCCAGCACCCAACGAGGGGGCGGGAGCACCGGGGAGCTGTTTTTT
CASTQRGGGSTGELFF
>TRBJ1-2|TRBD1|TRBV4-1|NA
TGCACCAGCAGCCAGGGACAGAGGGGTGGCTACATCTTC
CTSSQGQRGGYIF
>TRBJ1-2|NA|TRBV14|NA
TGTGCCAGCAGCCAAGATTTGGAGTCAAGTTACACCTTC
CASSQDLESSYTF
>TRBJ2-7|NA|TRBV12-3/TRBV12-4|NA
TGTGCCAGCAACCTGACATCCCCCTACGAGCAGTACTTC
CASNLTSPYEQYF
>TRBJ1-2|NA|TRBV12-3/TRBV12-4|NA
TGTGCCAGCACTTTATGGGCGGACAGCGAGAGGGGCTATACCTTC
CASTLWADSERGYTF
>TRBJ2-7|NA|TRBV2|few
TGTGCCAGCAGCCGCGGACACTACGAGCAGTACTTC
CASSRGHYEQYF
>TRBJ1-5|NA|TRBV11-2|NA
TGTGCCAGTAGCCTAAAAGAGGGACTGACGAATCAGCCCCAGGATTTT
CASSLKEGLTNQPQDF
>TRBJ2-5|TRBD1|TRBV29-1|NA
TGCAGCGTTCGGCCTTGGACAGGGTTCGGAGAGACCCAGTACTTC
CSVRPWTGFGETQYF
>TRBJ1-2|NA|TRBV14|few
TGTGCCAGCAGCCAAGGGGAGCACATCTCTGGTTACACCTTC
CASSQGEHISGYTF
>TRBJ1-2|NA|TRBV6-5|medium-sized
TGTGCCACCCTAGACCTTGCCGCAATGCACACCTTC
CATLDLAAMHTF
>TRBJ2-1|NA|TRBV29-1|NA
TGCGGCGTTTTCCGTGGGGCAGGGGCTGTACAGGGGCAGTTCTTC
CGVFRGAGAVQGQFF
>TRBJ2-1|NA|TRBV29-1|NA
TGCAGCCCAAGAACCGAGATAGGGGGTGGCTATGAGCAGTTCTTC
CSPRTEIGGGYEQFF
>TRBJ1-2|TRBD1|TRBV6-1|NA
TGTGCCAACAGTACGGGACAGTCATATGACTACACCTTC
CANSTGQSYDYTF
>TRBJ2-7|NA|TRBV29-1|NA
TGCAGCGTTGAAGATCCAGAACGGAGCTCCTACGAGCAGTACTTT
CSVEDPERSSYEQYF
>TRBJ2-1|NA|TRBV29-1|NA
TGCTGCGACCTCCCGGGTCAGGGAAGCTCCTACAATGAGCAGTTCTTC
CCDLPGQGSSYNEQFF
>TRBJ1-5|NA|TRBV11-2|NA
TGTGCCAGCAGCTTAGTAGGGGTAACGGGGAGCAATCACCCACAGCATTTT
CASSLVGVTGSNHPQHF
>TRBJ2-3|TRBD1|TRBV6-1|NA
TGTGCCAGCAGTGAAGACGACAGGGAATGGGATACGCAATATTTT
CASSEDDREWDTQYF
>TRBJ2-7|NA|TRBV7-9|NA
TGTGCCGGCAGCTCTGAGAACTCCTACGTGCAGTACTTC
CAGSSENSYVQYF
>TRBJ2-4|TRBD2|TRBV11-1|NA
TGTGCAAATAGCTTTCCCAGGGCTAGCGGGACCAAAAACATTCAGTACTTC
CANSFPRASGTKNIQYF
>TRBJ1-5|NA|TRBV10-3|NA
TGTGCCAACAGTGAGCCGGGGGATCAGCCCCAGCATTTT
CANSEPGDQPQHF
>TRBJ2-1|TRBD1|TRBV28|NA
TGTGCCAGCAATCACCGGGACAGGGGTAGGAATGAGCAGTTCTTC
CASNHRDRGRNEQFF
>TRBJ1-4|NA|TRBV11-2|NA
TGTGCCAGCAGCTCAGGTCTTGAGGGGCTCAGGCTGTTTTTT
CASSSGLEGLRLFF
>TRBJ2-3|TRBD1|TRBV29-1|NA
TGCAGGGTCGAAACAGGGGGCGTCATAGATACCCAGTATTTT
CRVETGGVIDTQYF
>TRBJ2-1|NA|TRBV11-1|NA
TGTGCCAGCAGAATAAAGATGAGAATAGGAGGGGATGAGCAGTTCTTT
CASRIKMRIGGDEQFF
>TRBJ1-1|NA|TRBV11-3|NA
TGTGCCAACAGCCCAGAATCCGGTTGGGGTACTGAAGCTTTCTTT
CANSPESGWGTEAFF
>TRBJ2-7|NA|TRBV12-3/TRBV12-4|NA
TGTGCCAGCAGATTCGCAAGGCTCGAGCAGTACTTC
CASRFARLEQYF
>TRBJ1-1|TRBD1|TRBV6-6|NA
TGTGCCAGCATCACAGGGGGGACTATGGAAGCTTTCTTT
CASITGGTMEAFF
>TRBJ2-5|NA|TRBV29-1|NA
TGCAGCGCCCCACGAAGACATGGAGAGACCCAGTACTTC
CSAPRRHGETQYF
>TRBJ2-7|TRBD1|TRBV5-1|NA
TGCGCCAGAAGCGCCGGGACAGGGCGAGAGCAATACTTC
CARSAGTGREQYF
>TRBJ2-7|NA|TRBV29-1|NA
TGCAACGTTAGGACAGACGAGCAGTACTTC
CNVRTDEQYF
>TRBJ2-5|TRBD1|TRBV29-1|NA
TGCAGCATTGCTTCCGGGACAGGGGAAGAGACTCAGTACTTC
CSIASGTGEETQYF
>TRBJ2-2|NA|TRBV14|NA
TGTGCCAGCAGCCAATTCGCAGGGTTGGCTACTGAGGAGCTGTTTTTT
CASSQFAGLATEELFF
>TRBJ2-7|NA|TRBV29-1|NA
TGCAGCGTGGGAAGGGGCCGGGACGAGCAATATTTC
CSVGRGRDEQYF
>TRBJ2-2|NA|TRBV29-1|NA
TGCAGAGGTATCCAGGGGTCAGGGGAGCTGTTTTTT
CRGIQGSGELFF
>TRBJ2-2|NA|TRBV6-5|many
TGTGCCAGCAGTTACTCTGGGGTCCTCAACACCGGGGAGCTGTTTTTT
CASSYSGVLNTGELFF
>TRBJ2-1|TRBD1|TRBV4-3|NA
TGCGCCAGTAGCCTGGACAGGGGGGGGAATGAGCTGTTCTTC
CASSLDRGGNELFF
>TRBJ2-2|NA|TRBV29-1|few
TGCAGCGTTGGGAATAGCGCGGCGAACACCTGGGAGCTCTTTTTT
CSVGNSAANTWELFF